These 26 T cell receptor beta chains were all obtained from the same sample, sequenced in a study of OX40 agonist ivuxolimab in advanced cancers. Using immunoSEQ multiplex PCR, the repertoire was profiled, and TCRdb retains in-frame clones only, with some absent. The table lists 60,000 or so clones, approximately 90% of them singletons, with about 0.75% in the top ten. The sample consisted of CD4+ or CD8+ T cells sorted from blood, taken in a trial of the OX40 agonist ivuxolimab. These receptors all come from an adult with an advanced solid tumor such as melanoma, head and neck, liver or kidney cancer.

The rearrangement joins TRBV6-5 to TRBJ1-2; 8 bases are shared with TRBD1. This CDR3 contains 14 residues. Trimming cost V 6 bases and J 7 bases; bases outside gene matches: 10. The germline V gene has CDR1 MNHEY and CDR2 SVGAGI. The CDR3 region is CASSRMDRAGGYTF. Written as DNA, the CDR3 is TGTGCCAGCAGCCGAATGGACAGGGCCGGTGGCTACACCTTC.

In the case of this clone: Other nucleotide sequences from this sample produce the same CDR3. In nucleotides, the CDR3 is TGCGCCAGCAGCTTGGGAAGTAGCACAGATACGCAGTATTTT. Its translation is CASSLGSSTDTQYF. V and J are TRBV5-1 and TRBJ2-3; D is ambiguous. The CDR3 runs 14 residues. Germline lookup yields CDR1 SGHRS and CDR2 YFSETQ. Deletions cut 0 bases from V and 0 bases from J, with 5 bases between.

The chain has TRBV30 and TRBJ2-7; D is undetermined. The V gene lost 0 bases and the J gene lost 0 bases, with 6 bases spanning the gap. CDR3 length equals 13 residues. Germline assignment: CDR1 GTSNPN and CDR2 SVGIG (reference sequence). The DNA of the CDR3 is TGTGCCTGGAGTGTACACAGCTCCTACGAGCAGTACTTC. It translates to CAWSVHSSYEQYF. Variable domain in full (rest from reference TRBV30 and TRBJ2-7): SQTIHQWPATLVQPVGSPLSLECTVEGTSNPNLYWYRQAAGRGLQLLFYSVGIGQISSEVPQNLSASRPQDRQFILSSKKLLLSDSGFYLCAWSVHSSYEQYFGPGTRLTVT.

This chain joins TRBV10-3 and TRBJ2-7; D may be TRBD1 (5 bases). The germline V gene encodes CDR1 ENHRY and CDR2 SYGVKD. Trimming shortened V by 6 bases and J by 3 bases, and 9 bases separated the two germline ends. CDR3 length: 12 residues. Here the CDR3 DNA reads TGTGCCATCAGCCTTCAGGGCTACGAGCAGTACTTC. Its translation: CAISLQGYEQYF.

The CDR3 DNA follows: TGTGCCAGCAGCTTAGAGGGGACTAGCGGGAGGACTGAGCAGTTCTTC. Its translation: CASSLEGTSGRTEQFF. The chain employs TRBV11-2 and TRBJ2-1, with 15 bases matching TRBD2. CDR3 length: 16 residues. The trim removed 0 bases at V and 9 bases at J, leaving 3 bases unmatched. Germline assignment: CDR1 SGHAT and CDR2 FQNNGV.

J is TRBJ2-1 and V is TRBV6-5; possibly TRBD1 or TRBD2 for D (5 bases each). Germline CDR1 MNHEY, CDR2 SVGAGI. This CDR3 is 15 amino acids long. The V gene lost 7 bases and the J gene lost 7 bases, with 20 bases spanning the gap. CDR3: CASKEPRGPLNEQFF. The CDR3 nucleotides are TGTGCCAGCAAGGAGCCGAGGGGCCCCCTTAATGAGCAGTTCTTC.

J is TRBJ2-1 and V is TRBV10-3, with 11 bases matching TRBD2. Per germline, CDR1 ENHRY and CDR2 SYGVKD. V lost 11 bases to trimming and J lost 5 bases; unmatched junction nucleotides: 5. The CDR3 sequence is 13 residues long. The CDR3 bases are TGTGCCGTGCTAGCGGGGGGCAACAATGAGCAGTTCTTC. It encodes CAVLAGGNNEQFF.

This clone was found a few times. This sequence joins TRBV6-1 and TRBJ2-3, with TRBD1 matching 10 bases. The CDR3 length is 15 residues. Per the germline V gene, CDR1 is MNHNS and CDR2 is SASEGT. J was trimmed by 4 bases and V by 8 bases; bases with no gene match: 9. This CDR3 is CASGGDRGRADTQYF. In nucleotides, the CDR3 is TGTGCCAGCGGGGGCGACAGGGGGCGCGCAGATACGCAGTATTTT.

In the case of this clone: Different DNA sequences within this sample yield the same CDR3. This chain links TRBV7-6 with TRBJ1-1; 7 bases are a match to TRBD1. This CDR3 comprises 14 residues. With V trimmed by 5 bases and J by 2 bases, 5 bases remained unmatched. The germline CDR1 and CDR2 sequences are SGHVS and FNYEAQ. CDR3 bases: TGTGCCAGCAGCCCCCGGACAGGCAACACTGAAGCTTTCTTT. Encoded protein: CASSPRTGNTEAFF.

The chain carries TRBV27 and TRBJ1-1; D unresolved. V lost 5 bases, J lost 4 bases, and 11 bases lay in between. The CDR3 runs to 13 residues. Looked up from germline, CDR1 is MNHEY and CDR2 is SMNVEV (reference sequence). CDR3 nucleotide sequence: TGTGCCAGCAGTCCTCTCCCATTCACTGAAGCTTTCTTT. Translating it yields CASSPLPFTEAFF.

CDR3 sequence: CASSTGPNTGELFF. CDR3 in DNA: TGTGCCAGCAGTACCGGGCCTAACACCGGGGAGCTGTTTTTT. V is TRBV5-4 and J is TRBJ2-2; D ambiguous. The V gene's germline CDR1 is SGHNT and CDR2 YYREEE (reference sequence). The CDR3 totals 14 residues. The V end lost 5 bases, the J end lost 2 bases, and 10 bases lay between the germline ends.

The chain recombines TRBV5-1 with TRBJ2-5; D may be TRBD1 (5 bases). V dropped 4 bases and J dropped 7 bases, with 11 bases sitting between them. CDR1 SGHRS and CDR2 YFSETQ come from the germline V gene. The CDR3 is made up of 12 amino acids. CDR3 DNA: TGCGCCAGCAGCCCGGAGCAGGGGACCCAGTACTTC. Translated: CASSPEQGTQYF.

This clone was observed a handful of times. V is TRBV5-1 and J is TRBJ1-5; D gene uncertain. There are 12 residues in the CDR3. Germline CDR1 is SGHRS and CDR2 is YFSETQ. The V gene lost 0 bases and the J gene lost 7 bases, with 5 bases spanning the gap. CDR3 in DNA: TGCGCCAGCAGCTTGGATGGACAGCCCCAGCATTTT. Its protein product is CASSLDGQPQHF.

The chain joins TRBV20-1 to TRBJ1-1; unclear D gene. The CDR3 is made up of 10 amino acids. Germline assignment: CDR1 DFQATT and CDR2 SNEGSKA (reference sequence). Trimming cost V 6 bases and J 12 bases, with 14 bases left between them. The CDR3 loop reads CSAGLETTFF. As DNA, the CDR3 is TGCAGTGCCGGACTTGAGACGACTTTCTTT.

The chain uses TRBV6-5 and TRBJ1-4; D remains unclear. Trimming took off 5 bases at V and 8 bases at J, with 12 bases between the two ends. The CDR3 sequence is 13 residues long. Germline V lookup: CDR1 MNHEY, CDR2 SVGAGI. This CDR3 is CASSPVLGEKLFF. CDR3 nucleotides: TGTGCCAGCAGTCCGGTACTGGGGGAAAAACTGTTTTTT.

V usage is TRBV7-2 and J usage is TRBJ2-7; D is undetermined. With 5 bases removed from V and 2 bases from J, the gap between germline ends came to 13 bases. Germline lookup yields CDR1 SGHTA and CDR2 FQGNSA. The CDR3 is 14 residues long. The CDR3 region is CASSNSAAPYEQYF. In nucleotides, the CDR3 is TGTGCCAGCAGCAATTCGGCGGCCCCCTACGAGCAGTACTTC.

This clone was observed once. The chain is built from TRBV25-1 and TRBJ2-1; 7 bases are a match to TRBD1. CDR1 and CDR2 from the germline V gene are MGHDK and SYGVNS. Germline trimming cut 7 bases from V and 3 bases from J; bases unmatched to any gene: 6. The CDR3 is made up of 14 amino acids. CDR3: CASIPGQNYNEQFF. CDR3 nucleotide sequence: TGTGCCAGCATTCCGGGACAGAACTACAATGAGCAGTTCTTC.

The chain carries TRBV4-1 and TRBJ2-6; D is unresolved. Germline assignment: CDR1 MGHRA and CDR2 YSYEKL. V was cut by 4 bases and J by 0 bases, with 1 base left in between. The CDR3 consists of 13 residues. The CDR3 protein is CASSLSGANVLTF. Here the CDR3 DNA reads TGCGCCAGCAGCCTCTCTGGGGCCAACGTCCTGACTTTC.

The chain couples TRBV7-6 to TRBJ1-4, with D perhaps TRBD1 (6 bases). V was pared by 10 bases and J by 2 bases, with 14 bases between. The germline gives CDR1 SGHVS, CDR2 FNYEAQ. The CDR3 length is 14 residues. CDR3 in DNA: TGTGCCACACGAAAGGGGGGCACTAATGAAAAACTGTTTTTT. This sequence encodes CATRKGGTNEKLFF.

CDR3 loop: CASSLGGSEANVLTF. The CDR3 bases are TGCGCCAGCAGCTTAGGAGGGAGTGAGGCCAACGTCCTGACTTTC. The J gene is TRBJ2-6, the V gene TRBV5-1; TRBD2 is a possible D gene (6 bases). The CDR3 has 15 residues. The V gene's germline CDR1 is SGHRS and CDR2 YFSETQ. Trimming pared 2 bases from V and 6 bases from J, leaving 12 bases between.

The chain couples TRBV4-1 to TRBJ1-5, with D tentatively TRBD1 (5 bases). The CDR3 totals 20 residues. Deletions cut 4 bases from V and 0 bases from J, with 25 bases between. CDR1 is MGHRA, CDR2 YSYEKL, per germline. CDR3 DNA sequence: TGCGCCAGCAGCCTAATCTCACCGGGACTAAACCGTTATAGCAATCAGCCCCAGCATTTT. This gives the protein CASSLISPGLNRYSNQPQHF.

The V call is TRBV2, the J call TRBJ2-7; 8 bases align to TRBD2. The CDR3 is 12 amino acids. In germline, CDR1 is SNHLY, CDR2 FYNNEI. Losses at the gene ends were 8 bases for V and 4 bases for J; bases not matched to a gene: 4. CDR3 in DNA: TGTGCCAGCCTTCGGGGGGGGTACGAGCAGTACTTC. This codes for CASLRGGYEQYF.

J is TRBJ2-5 and V is TRBV5-1; the D gene could be TRBD1 or TRBD2 (7 bases each). V lost 5 bases, J lost 1 base, and 12 bases lay in between. Germline V lookup: CDR1 SGHRS, CDR2 YFSETQ. The CDR3 covers 14 residues. The DNA of the CDR3 is TGCGCCAGCAGTCAGGGGGGGTCCCAAGAGACCCAGTACTTC. Translated, it gives CASSQGGSQETQYF.

This clone was counted only a few times. This rearrangement joins TRBV29-1 to TRBJ1-4, with D unclear. This CDR3 spans 13 amino acids. Germline CDR1 SQVTM, CDR2 ANQGSEA. V was shortened by 4 bases and J by 7 bases, with 13 bases between the two germline ends. CDR3 coding DNA: TGCAGCGTTGCAACCGGGTTGAGTGAAAAACTGTTTTTT. It is translated as CSVATGLSEKLFF.

The chain recombines TRBV2 with TRBJ1-5, with D unclear. V gave up 3 bases and J gave up 0 bases, with 3 bases separating them. The germline gives CDR1 SNHLY, CDR2 FYNNEI. This CDR3 contains 13 residues. The CDR3 reads CASSDDSNQPQHF. The CDR3 DNA is TGTGCCAGCAGTGACGATAGCAATCAGCCCCAGCATTTT.

CDR3: CASGRQYNEQFF. CDR3 in DNA: TGTGCCAGCGGCAGACAGTACAATGAGCAGTTCTTC. The chain recombines TRBV14 with TRBJ2-1, with D tentatively TRBD1 (5 bases). Trimming stripped 8 bases from V and 4 bases from J, with 9 bases between. From germline, CDR1 is SGHDN and CDR2 FVKESK. The length of the CDR3 is 12 residues.